The next 11 T cell receptor beta chains were all read from a single sample in a study of beta chain features in type 1 diabetes. Broader study findings: Type 1 diabetes patients had TCRB CDR3s that were shorter (moderately but significantly so) in all four CD4+ subsets.

Expressed TCRB transcripts were sequenced because the entire RNA isolate underwent reverse transcription. Here immunoSEQ multiplex PCR was the method, and the copy in TCRdb shows in-frame clones only, minus some. The table records around 45,000 clones, approximately 44% of them present only once. Their antigens remain unidentified. The sample consisted of stem cell memory CD4+ T cells from blood. The receptors come from a man aged 30-40 years with type 1 diabetes.

This chain uses TRBV15 with TRBJ2-7; 8 bases agree with TRBD2. V dropped 1 base and J dropped 2; count of bases not matched to a gene: 4. Germline V gene sequence: CDR1 LNHNV, CDR2 YYDKDF (reference sequence). The CDR3 is 15 residues long. The CDR3 loop reads CATSRVTSGAYEQYF. The CDR3 nucleotides are TGTGCCACCAGCAGAGTTACTAGCGGTGCCTACGAGCAGTACTTC.

The chain has TRBV20-1 and TRBJ2-1; D unclear. The CDR3 contains 11 residues. Per the germline V gene, CDR1 is DFQATT and CDR2 is SNEGSKA (reference sequence). Trimming removed 2 bases from V and 5 bases from J, with 4 bases in between. The CDR3 sequence: CSARRHNEQFF. The DNA of the CDR3 is TGCAGTGCTAGACGTCACAATGAGCAGTTCTTC.

About this clone itself: The CDR3 does not end in the conserved phenylalanine or tryptophan, so this is likely a read error. The V and J genes are TRBV29-1 and TRBJ1-1; D unresolved. With 4 bases removed from V and 11 bases from J, the gap between germline ends came to 11 bases. Germline CDR1 SQVTM, CDR2 ANQGSEA. The length of the CDR3 is 10 residues. CDR3 bases: TGCAGCGTTGTCCGACGTGAGGCTTTCCTT. The encoded protein is CSVVRREAFL.

There are a few counts of this clone. This chain joins TRBV9 and TRBJ2-3; 9 bases are shared with TRBD2. The V and J ends lost 0 bases and 10 bases, in that order; junction bases with no gene match: 6. Germline values: CDR1 SGDLS, CDR2 YYNGEE. CDR3 size: 14 residues. CDR3 loop: CASSVEGREGPQYF. The CDR3 DNA follows: TGTGCCAGCAGCGTAGAAGGGCGGGAGGGGCCGCAGTATTTT.

The chain joins TRBV9 to TRBJ2-5; 9 bases fit TRBD1. Germline-derived CDR1 and CDR2 are SGDLS and YYNGEE. CDR3 size: 16 residues. V lost 4 bases to trimming and J lost 5 bases; unmatched junction nucleotides: 12. The CDR3 DNA reads TGTGCCAGCAGCCTTGGACAGGGGATTATTGGGGAGACCCAGTACTTC. Its translation is CASSLGQGIIGETQYF.

This chain uses TRBV11-2 with TRBJ2-1; 8 nucleotides line up with TRBD2. This CDR3 region has 14 residues. The J segment lost 7 bases and the V segment lost 2 bases, leaving 4 bases of the junction unmatched. The V gene's germline CDR1 is SGHAT and CDR2 FQNNGV. The CDR3 is CASSLIAGMNEQFF. In DNA form, the CDR3 reads TGTGCCAGCAGCTTAATAGCGGGAATGAATGAGCAGTTCTTC.

The chain joins TRBV9 to TRBJ2-5, with 9 bases fitting TRBD2. Germline V gene data show CDR1 as SGDLS and CDR2 as YYNGEE. CDR3 length: 15 residues. V was clipped by 3 bases and J by 2 bases; unmatched bases: 5. The CDR3 DNA reads TGTGCCAGCAGCGCGGGACTAGCCGCGCAAGAGACCCAGTACTTC. Amino acid sequence: CASSAGLAAQETQYF.

This clone turned up a few times. This chain connects TRBV10-3 to TRBJ2-1; TRBD2 might be the D (6 bases). Germline CDR1 reads ENHRY; CDR2 reads SYGVKD. V was clipped by 0 bases and J by 10 bases, with 10 bases between them. This CDR3 spans 13 amino acids. Here the CDR3 DNA reads TGTGCCATCAGTGAGTCGACGCGGGGCGAGCAGTTCTTC. Protein sequence: CAISESTRGEQFF.

This chain connects TRBV7-3 to TRBJ2-1, with D possibly matching TRBD2 (5 bases). V was cut by 5 bases and J by 4 bases, with 9 bases left in between. The CDR3 is 13 residues long. CDR1 is SGHTA, CDR2 FQGTGA, per germline. The CDR3 loop reads CASSRTVYNEQFF. The CDR3 nucleotides are TGTGCCAGCAGCCGGACTGTTTACAATGAGCAGTTCTTC. Full variable domain (missing parts from reference TRBV7-3 and TRBJ2-1): GAGVSQTPSNKVTEKGKYVELRCDPISGHTALYWYRQSLGQGPEFLIYFQGTGAADDSGLPNDRFFAVRPEGSVSTLKIQRTERGDSAVYLCASSRTVYNEQFFGPGTRLTVL.

The J gene is TRBJ1-5, the V gene TRBV6-1; 7 bases are a match to TRBD1. V lost 5 bases and J lost 3; bases outside the gene matches: 7. Germline assignment: CDR1 MNHNS and CDR2 SASEGT. The CDR3 runs 15 residues. CDR3 in amino acids: CASSQPGTVNQPQHF. The CDR3 DNA is TGTGCCAGCAGTCAACCCGGGACAGTCAATCAGCCCCAGCATTTT.

This chain links TRBV9 with TRBJ2-1; 11 nucleotides agree with TRBD2. This CDR3 spans 16 amino acids. With V trimmed by 0 bases and J by 5 bases, 4 bases remained unmatched. The V gene's germline CDR1 is SGDLS and CDR2 YYNGEE. CDR3 sequence reads: CASSVVTTSGDNEQFF. Written as DNA, the CDR3 is TGTGCCAGCAGCGTAGTGACGACTAGCGGGGACAATGAGCAGTTCTTC.